This T cell receptor beta chain was retrieved from a study of control samples from healthy donors and cancer patients. Per the germline V gene, CDR1 is MGHDK and CDR2 is SYGVNS. This CDR3 contains 14 residues. The ends were cut back, 6 bases at V and 2 bases at J, with 13 bases in the middle. Repertoires were generated with immunoSEQ multiplex PCR, while TCRdb's copy carries only in-frame clones and drops some. Among about 120,000 clones, about 90% were seen once, and the ten largest hold 1.5% to 2%. The count of this clone is one. The TCR was taken from a man in his late teens or twenties in good health. The sample taken for sequencing was blood. V is TRBV25-1 and J is TRBJ2-5, with unresolved D. The CDR3 DNA reads TGTGCCAGCAGCCAGGCAGGAACACAAGAGACCCAGTACTTC. Encoded protein: CASSQAGTQETQYF.